What follows are 32 T cell receptor beta chains derived from one specimen sequenced in a study of control samples from healthy donors and cancer patients. Profiled with immunoSEQ multiplex PCR; TCRdb holds only in-frame clones, not every one. Altogether approximately 80,000 clones are present, roughly 91% being singletons, with the ten largest covering 15% to 19%. The sequenced sample consisted of blood. These receptors were taken from a man aged 25 to 40 in good health.

The chain recombines TRBV7-9 with TRBJ2-1; D is perhaps TRBD2 (6 bases). The CDR3 extends over 17 amino acids. Germline loops: CDR1 SEHNR, CDR2 FQNEAQ (reference sequence). Trimming took off 3 bases at V and 6 bases at J, with 21 bases between the two ends. The CDR3 is CASSLGGGTPNPNEQFF. CDR3 bases: TGTGCCAGCAGCTTGGGCGGCGGGACCCCGAACCCCAATGAGCAGTTCTTC.

V usage is TRBV5-1 and J usage is TRBJ2-2, with 7 bases that match TRBD1. CDR3 length: 15 residues. The junction had 3 bases not matched to a gene; V was cut back by 4 bases and J by 0 bases. From germline, CDR1 is SGHRS and CDR2 YFSETQ. DNA of the CDR3: TGCGCCAGCAGCACAGGGACAGCGAACACCGGGGAGCTGTTTTTT. Amino acids: CASSTGTANTGELFF.

The chain has TRBV5-1 and TRBJ2-3; 9 bases are shared with TRBD1. Germline-derived CDR1 and CDR2 are SGHRS and YFSETQ. V lost 0 bases and J lost 4; bases outside the gene matches: 3. This CDR3 spans 15 amino acids. In DNA, the CDR3 is TGCGCCAGCAGCTTGGGGGGACAGGGCGCAGATACGCAGTATTTT. It encodes CASSLGGQGADTQYF.

The chain recombines TRBV4-1 with TRBJ2-7, with TRBD1 matching 7 bases. Germline values: CDR1 MGHRA, CDR2 YSYEKL. V was clipped by 6 bases and J by 0 bases; unmatched bases: 8. The CDR3 extends over 15 amino acids. The CDR3 nucleotides read TGCGCCAGCAGTCAACCAGGGGACAGCTCCTACGAGCAGTACTTC. Protein sequence: CASSQPGDSSYEQYF.

V gene TRBV12-3 or TRBV12-4 combines with J gene TRBJ2-5; D call uncertain. V lost 7 bases and J lost 5, with 14 bases in between. This CDR3 spans 13 amino acids. The CDR3 sequence: CASTGRAWETQYF. In DNA, the CDR3 is TGTGCCAGCACCGGAAGGGCATGGGAGACCCAGTACTTC.

The V and J genes are TRBV11-1 and TRBJ1-1, with TRBD1 matching over 9 bases. V was pared by 5 bases and J by 5 bases, with 6 bases of the junction left unmatched. The CDR3 extends over 14 amino acids. Germline V gene sequence: CDR1 SGHAT, CDR2 FQDESV (reference sequence). The CDR3 reads CASSQQGARTEAFF. The CDR3 DNA reads TGTGCCAGCAGCCAACAGGGGGCGAGGACTGAAGCTTTCTTT.

The chain links TRBV28 to TRBJ1-3; TRBD1 might be the D (5 bases). The germline gives CDR1 MDHEN, CDR2 SYDVKM. V lost 6 bases, J lost 2 bases, and 14 bases lay in between. The CDR3 contains 15 residues. As DNA, the CDR3 is TGTGCCAGCAGGCTACCAGGGCTTGCTGGAAACACCATATATTTT. Residues: CASRLPGLAGNTIYF.

This chain connects TRBV6-5 to TRBJ1-1; D is unresolved. Germline assignment: CDR1 MNHEY and CDR2 SVGAGI. V was pared by 7 bases and J by 4 bases, with 13 bases between. The CDR3 runs 13 residues. The CDR3 nucleotides are TGTGCCAGCAAAGGGTCCTTAGGCACTGAAGCTTTCTTT. Its translation is CASKGSLGTEAFF.

This chain uses TRBV6-2 or TRBV6-3 with TRBJ1-5; 8 nucleotides align to TRBD1. This CDR3 spans 15 amino acids. Unmatched junction bases numbered 13, after V lost 10 bases and J lost 5 bases. The V gene's germline CDR1 is MNHEY and CDR2 SVGEGT. CDR3 DNA: TGTGCCACCAGCCCAATTGGACAGGGCGATCAGCCCCAGCATTTT. Amino acids: CATSPIGQGDQPQHF.

The chain employs TRBV7-3 and TRBJ2-3; TRBD2 agrees at 7 bases. V lost 2 bases and J lost 0; bases outside the gene matches: 5. This CDR3 has 16 amino acids. Germline CDR1 reads SGHTA; CDR2 reads FQGTGA. Written as DNA, the CDR3 is TGTGCCAGCAGCTTATCCGGGACTACTAGCACAGATACGCAGTATTTT. It translates to CASSLSGTTSTDTQYF.

The chain carries TRBV28 and TRBJ1-1; D may be TRBD1 (6 bases). CDR1 is MDHEN and CDR2 is SYDVKM in the germline V gene. CDR3 size: 15 residues. Between the trimmed V and J ends, which lost 7 bases and 5 bases, there was a span of 20 bases. The CDR3 loop reads CASNASGEEGTEAFF. For the CDR3, the DNA is TGTGCCAGCAACGCTTCAGGGGAAGAGGGGACTGAAGCTTTCTTT. Together with reference TRBV28 and TRBJ1-1, the CDR3 gives the full variable domain: DVKVTQSSRYLVKRTGEKVFLECVQDMDHENMFWYRQDPGLGLRLIYFSYDVKMKEKGDIPEGYSVSREKKERFSLILESASTNQTSMYLCASNASGEEGTEAFFGQGTRLTVV.

CDR3 sequence (DNA): TGTGCCAGCAGCGAAAGAGGTCGGACTCCCCAAGAGACCCAGTACTTC. Its translation: CASSERGRTPQETQYF. V gene TRBV9 combines with J gene TRBJ2-5; possible D gene TRBD2, 5 bases. Trimming stripped 3 bases from V and 1 base from J, with 16 bases between. The germline CDR1 and CDR2 sequences are SGDLS and YYNGEE. CDR3 length: 16 amino acids.

V usage is TRBV12-3 or TRBV12-4 and J usage is TRBJ1-5; no reliable D call. The length of the CDR3 is 13 residues. V was pared by 0 bases and J by 5 bases, with 5 bases between. The CDR3 loop is CASSLARDQPQHF. As DNA, the CDR3 is TGTGCCAGCAGTTTAGCGAGGGATCAGCCCCAGCATTTT.

The genes are TRBV3-1 (or the pseudogene TRBV3-2) and TRBJ2-3; no definite D call. Germline-derived CDR1 and CDR2 are LGHDT and YNNKEL (reference sequence). Trimming pared 5 bases from V and 10 bases from J, leaving 10 bases between. The CDR3 consists of 11 residues. The CDR3 is CASSTHSAQYF. The CDR3 DNA sequence: TGTGCCAGCAGCACCCACTCCGCGCAGTATTTT.

This sequence joins TRBV3-1 (or the pseudogene TRBV3-2) and TRBJ2-1; 11 bases are shared with TRBD2. This CDR3 has 14 residues. The germline gives CDR1 LGHDT, CDR2 YNNKEL (reference sequence). V lost 2 bases, J lost 6 bases, and 0 bases stayed unmatched. The CDR3: CASSQTSGSNEQFF. Written as DNA, the CDR3 is TGTGCCAGCAGCCAAACTAGCGGGAGCAATGAGCAGTTCTTC.

Here the CDR3 DNA reads TGTGCCAGCAGTGAACACCGACAGGCCTCGACAAACATTCAGTACTTC. This encodes CASSEHRQASTNIQYF. The chain has TRBV6-1 and TRBJ2-4, with D perhaps matching TRBD1 (6 bases). With 2 bases removed from V and 6 bases from J, the gap between germline ends came to 17 bases. The germline V gene has CDR1 MNHNS and CDR2 SASEGT. The CDR3 extends over 16 amino acids.

This clone was observed many times. The V call is TRBV19, the J call TRBJ1-5; tentative D call: TRBD1 (5 bases). From germline, CDR1 is LNHDA and CDR2 SQIVND (reference sequence). Trimming left V 9 bases short and J 3 bases short, with 15 bases between. This CDR3 is 14 amino acids long. As DNA, the CDR3 is TGTGCCAGCCAGACAGACAGTACCAATCAGCCCCAGCATTTT. Its translation is CASQTDSTNQPQHF.

There are a few counts of this clone. This chain joins TRBV14 and TRBJ1-6; D gene uncertain. V was trimmed by 4 bases and J by 6 bases, leaving 4 bases between them. Germline-derived CDR1 and CDR2 are SGHDN and FVKESK. The CDR3 loop spans 12 amino acids. CDR3 sequence (DNA): TGTGCCAGCAGCCGACGTAATTCACCCCTCCACTTT. This translates into CASSRRNSPLHF.

This clone appeared a single time. The chain links TRBV28 to TRBJ2-5; D is possibly TRBD2 (6 bases). The V and J ends lost 8 bases and 2 bases respectively, with 18 bases between them. Germline CDR1 is MDHEN and CDR2 is SYDVKM. The CDR3 length is 15 residues. CDR3 residues: CASHGQGAGQETQYF. In DNA form, the CDR3 reads TGTGCCAGCCATGGCCAGGGCGCGGGGCAAGAGACCCAGTACTTC.

The chain employs TRBV30 and TRBJ2-5; D gene uncertain. The germline V gene has CDR1 GTSNPN and CDR2 SVGIG (reference sequence). V shed 3 bases and J shed 4 bases, with 15 bases lying between them. The CDR3 is 14 amino acids. The CDR3 nucleotides read TGTGCCTGGAGCGGTAGTATACTTGGAGAGACCCAGTACTTC. It specifies CAWSGSILGETQYF. The full variable domain, with the rest looked up from reference TRBV30 and TRBJ2-5, is SQTIHQWPATLVQPVGSPLSLECTVEGTSNPNLYWYRQAAGRGLQLLFYSVGIGQISSEVPQNLSASRPQDRQFILSSKKLLLSDSGFYLCAWSGSILGETQYFGPGTRLLVL.

This rearrangement joins TRBV5-4 to TRBJ2-7; 9 nucleotides agree with TRBD2. This CDR3 has 15 residues. Per germline, CDR1 SGHNT and CDR2 YYREEE (reference sequence). V was clipped by 0 bases and J by 6 bases; unmatched bases: 7. The CDR3 sequence is CASSLGGRARGEQYF. The CDR3 nucleotides are TGTGCCAGCAGCTTGGGCGGGAGGGCCAGGGGCGAGCAGTACTTC.

The V and J genes are TRBV18 and TRBJ1-1; 8 nucleotides match TRBD1. V lost 4 bases, J lost 1 base, and 5 bases stayed unmatched. CDR3 length equals 15 residues. Germline V gene lookup returns CDR1 KGHSH and CDR2 LQKENI. Written as DNA, the CDR3 is TGTGCCAGCTCACTTGGACAGGGACCGAACACTGAAGCTTTCTTT. It codes for CASSLGQGPNTEAFF.

The chain carries TRBV28 and TRBJ2-2; tentatively, D is TRBD2 (5 bases). Trimming removed 5 bases at V and 7 bases at J, with 14 bases between. CDR3 size: 14 residues. Per the germline V gene, CDR1 is MDHEN and CDR2 is SYDVKM. The CDR3, as DNA: TGTGCCAGCAGTACCGCGGGCGCGGGCGGGGAGCTGTTTTTT. Its translation: CASSTAGAGGELFF.

This clone was detected once. Its ends do not fully match the called genes, so a read error is possible. Within the sample, other DNA sequences also encode this same CDR3. V usage is TRBV28 and J usage is TRBJ2-7; D remains ambiguous. CDR1 and CDR2 (germline): MDHEN, SYDVKM. The CDR3 is 11 amino acids. Here the CDR3 reads CASMTVYEQYF. The CDR3 DNA sequence: TGTGCCAGCATGACCGTCTACGAGCAGTATTTC.

This clone has only one observation. The rearrangement links TRBV19 to TRBJ2-3; TRBD2 agrees at 7 bases. This CDR3 has 17 residues. Germline V gene data show CDR1 as LNHDA and CDR2 as SQIVND (reference sequence). With 5 bases clipped from V and 0 bases from J, the junction kept 11 bases outside the gene matches. CDR3 residues: CASSQMSSGFSTDTQYF. The CDR3 DNA is TGTGCCAGTAGTCAAATGTCTAGCGGTTTTAGCACAGATACGCAGTATTTT.

The chain joins TRBV30 to TRBJ2-2; D unclear. V lost 1 base and J 5 bases, leaving 8 bases between the germline ends. CDR1 is GTSNPN and CDR2 is SVGIG in the germline V gene (reference sequence). CDR3 size: 13 residues. CDR3 in DNA: TGTGCCTGGAGTGATACACGAACCGGGGAGCTGTTTTTT. This sequence encodes CAWSDTRTGELFF.

The rearrangement uses TRBV30 and TRBJ2-7; D is possibly TRBD2 (5 bases). V lost 2 bases and J 6 bases, leaving 8 bases between the germline ends. This CDR3 is 11 amino acids long. Per the germline V gene, CDR1 is GTSNPN and CDR2 is SVGIG (reference sequence). The CDR3: CAWSQEVEQYF. CDR3 DNA sequence: TGTGCCTGGAGTCAGGAGGTCGAGCAGTACTTC.

The chain joins TRBV19 to TRBJ1-2; D perhaps matches TRBD1 (6 bases). CDR3 length: 17 amino acids. Germline values: CDR1 LNHDA, CDR2 SQIVND (reference sequence). V dropped 6 bases and J dropped 3 bases, with 23 bases sitting between them. The CDR3 region has the DNA TGTGCCAGTAGGCCGGGGACAATCTCCGCCAACTACTATGGCTACACCTTC. It specifies CASRPGTISANYYGYTF.

The chain is built from TRBV3-1 (or the pseudogene TRBV3-2) and TRBJ2-2, with D unclear. Germline assignment: CDR1 LGHDT and CDR2 YNNKEL (reference sequence). V was pared by 4 bases and J by 6 bases, with 6 bases between. The CDR3 covers 12 residues. The CDR3 region has the DNA TGTGCCAGCAGCCTCACCCCCGGGGAGCTGTTTTTT. It codes for CASSLTPGELFF.

The genes are TRBV19 and TRBJ1-3; D might be TRBD1 (5 bases). Trimming removed 6 bases at V and 3 bases at J, with 15 bases between. The germline gives CDR1 LNHDA, CDR2 SQIVND (reference sequence). The CDR3 consists of 15 residues. DNA for the CDR3: TGTGCCAGTAGCGCGCCGGGGACCGGTGGAAACACCATATATTTT. Amino acid sequence: CASSAPGTGGNTIYF.

The rearrangement links TRBV27 to TRBJ1-5; D is uncertain. The germline V gene encodes CDR1 MNHEY and CDR2 SMNVEV (reference sequence). The germline V and J ends were trimmed by 5 bases and 6 bases, with 14 bases remaining between them. The CDR3 totals 14 residues. The CDR3 DNA reads as TGTGCCAGCAGTACACGGTTAGGCGGTCAGCCCCAGCATTTT. It specifies CASSTRLGGQPQHF.

The chain couples TRBV6-5 to TRBJ2-3; 10 bases are shared with TRBD2. J was trimmed by 2 bases and V by 6 bases; bases with no gene match: 5. Looked up from germline, CDR1 is MNHEY and CDR2 is SVGAGI. The CDR3 runs to 15 residues. In DNA, the CDR3 is TGTGCCAGCAGCTCCGGGACTAGCGACACAGATACGCAGTATTTT. This sequence encodes CASSSGTSDTDTQYF.